The rows below give T cell receptor beta chains drawn from one sample of a study of T cell responses to AZD1222 COVID-19 vaccine. The assay was immunoSEQ multiplex PCR, and TCRdb's table has in-frame clones only and misses some. The data hold about 180,000 clones, with 90% observed a single time. This specimen was peripheral blood, taken on day 0 of AZD1222 vaccination. Receptors were obtained from an adult in good health. Each CDR3 is given with its conserved first and last residue.

>TRBJ1-1|TRBV5-6
CASRLGGIIRDTEAFF
>TRBJ1-3|TRBV5-1
CASSPGTGQGNTIYF
>TRBJ2-7|TRBV5-1
CASSAGLAGGRSDEQYF
>TRBJ1-5|TRBV19
CASNVQGLGNQPQHF
>TRBJ1-5|TRBV19
CASRSWGGDGQPQHF
>TRBJ1-5|TRBV21-1
CASSKGGNGDRGERPQHF
>TRBJ2-3|TRBV19
CASSIVPLVGSTDTQYF
>TRBJ1-1|TRBV10-3
CAIKEIVNTEAFF
>TRBJ1-1|TRBV24-1
CATSDSGTGIEAFF
>TRBJ2-7|TRBV6-1
CASSDWGGYEQYF
>TRBJ2-1|TRBV27
CASSFSRWDNEQFF
>TRBJ1-1|TRBV5-1
CASSLMSGPEAFF
>TRBJ2-1|TRBV11-1
CASSMGGNEQFF
>TRBJ1-5|TRBV19
CASTGSAGQPQHF
>TRBJ1-1|TRBV29-1
CSANPTGWNTEAFF
>TRBJ2-7|TRBV4-1
CASSQVGGEQYF
>TRBJ2-1|TRBV6-5
CASSLGLAVEQFF
>TRBJ1-2|TRBV28
CASSSFNLGYGYTF